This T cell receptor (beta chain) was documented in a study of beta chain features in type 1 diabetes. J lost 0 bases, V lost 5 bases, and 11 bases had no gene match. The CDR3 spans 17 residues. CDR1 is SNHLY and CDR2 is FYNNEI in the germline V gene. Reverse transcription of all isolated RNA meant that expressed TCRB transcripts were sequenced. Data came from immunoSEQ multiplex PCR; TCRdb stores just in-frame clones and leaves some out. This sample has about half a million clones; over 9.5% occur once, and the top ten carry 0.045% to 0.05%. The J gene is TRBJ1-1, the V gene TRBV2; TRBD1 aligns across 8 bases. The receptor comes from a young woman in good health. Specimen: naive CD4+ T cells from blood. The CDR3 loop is CASSRGQRTGLNTEAFF. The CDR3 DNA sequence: TGTGCCAGCAGTCGAGGTCAGCGGACAGGGTTGAACACTGAAGCTTTCTTT.